The 30 T cell receptor beta chains listed next were all sequenced from one sample in a study of control samples from healthy donors and cancer patients. Sequencing used immunoSEQ multiplex PCR; TCRdb keeps in-frame clones, though not all of them. The table lists some 51,000 clones, around 90% of them singletons, with about 3.5% in the top ten. The specimen sequenced was blood. Receptors originate from a middle-aged man in good health.

This chain links TRBV10-3 with TRBJ1-3; tentatively, D is TRBD1 (5 bases). Germline V gene data show CDR1 as ENHRY and CDR2 as SYGVKD. The V gene lost 8 bases and the J gene lost 0 bases, with 14 bases spanning the gap. The CDR3 loop spans 15 amino acids. CDR3 in DNA: TGTGCCATCGGAGAACAGGTTCTCTCTGGAAACACCATATATTTT. It codes for CAIGEQVLSGNTIYF.

The CDR3 DNA reads TGTGCCAGCAGAACGGGATTGGACAATCAGCCCCAGCATTTT. Amino acids: CASRTGLDNQPQHF. This chain joins TRBV6-5 and TRBJ1-5; unclear D gene. Deletions cut 6 bases from V and 3 bases from J, with 12 bases between. In germline, CDR1 is MNHEY, CDR2 SVGAGI. The length of the CDR3 is 14 residues.

This chain uses TRBV6-5 with TRBJ2-3, with TRBD2 identical over 9 bases. Trimming cost V 11 bases and J 3 bases; bases outside gene matches: 9. CDR1 is MNHEY and CDR2 is SVGAGI in the germline V gene. There are 14 residues in the CDR3. CDR3 protein: CAGAGREGTDTQYF. The CDR3 nucleotides read TGTGCCGGTGCTGGGCGGGAGGGGACAGATACGCAGTATTTT.

The gene calls are TRBV4-1 and TRBJ2-2, with 14 bases identical to TRBD2. The germline CDR1 and CDR2 sequences are MGHRA and YSYEKL. CDR3 size: 20 residues. V trimming: 1 base; J trimming: 3 bases; junction bases outside the gene matches: 10. The CDR3 protein is CASSQGTGGLAGEYTGELFF. The DNA for the CDR3 is TGCGCCAGCAGCCAAGGGACGGGGGGACTAGCGGGAGAATACACCGGGGAGCTGTTTTTT.

V gene TRBV5-1 combines with J gene TRBJ2-7; no reliable D call. V was clipped by 3 bases and J by 3 bases, with 4 bases between them. The CDR3 has 11 residues. Germline V gene data show CDR1 as SGHRS and CDR2 as YFSETQ. Written as DNA, the CDR3 is TGCGCCAGCAGCTCCGACTACGAGCAGTACTTC. Amino acids: CASSSDYEQYF.

The chain employs TRBV19 and TRBJ1-2; tentatively, D is TRBD1 (5 bases). The CDR3 consists of 14 residues. The ends were cut back, 8 bases at V and 2 bases at J, with 15 bases in the middle. Germline V CDR1 and CDR2: LNHDA, SQIVND (reference sequence). CDR3 DNA sequence: TGTGCCAGTTCAACTGGACGGACAAACTATGGCTACACCTTC. Protein: CASSTGRTNYGYTF.

The chain joins TRBV5-1 to TRBJ2-7; D gene ambiguous. Looked up from germline, CDR1 is SGHRS and CDR2 is YFSETQ. The CDR3 has 15 amino acids. Trimming left V 1 base short and J 5 bases short, with 16 bases between. The CDR3 is CASSLRALVVDEQYF. CDR3 in DNA: TGCGCCAGCAGCTTGAGGGCCCTGGTGGTCGACGAGCAGTACTTC.

This clone showed up just a few times. The V and J genes are TRBV7-2 and TRBJ1-1; D not certain. CDR3 length equals 15 residues. The V gene's germline CDR1 is SGHTA and CDR2 FQGNSA. The V and J ends lost 1 base and 2 bases respectively, with 11 bases between them. The CDR3 DNA is TGTGCCAGCAGCTTAGGGGTGGGGTTAAACACTGAAGCTTTCTTT. The encoded protein is CASSLGVGLNTEAFF.

The rearrangement joins TRBV10-1 to TRBJ2-1, with TRBD2 identical over 7 bases. Germline CDR1 and CDR2: WNHNN and SYGVQD (reference sequence). This CDR3 is built from 15 residues. V was clipped by 0 bases and J by 5 bases; unmatched bases: 4. The CDR3 coding sequence is TGCGCCAGCAGTGAGTCCAGCGGGACTAACAATGAGCAGTTCTTC. Translated, it gives CASSESSGTNNEQFF.

J is TRBJ1-1 and V is TRBV19; D is perhaps TRBD1 (6 bases). Germline CDR1 is LNHDA and CDR2 is SQIVND (reference sequence). Trimming removed 8 bases at V and 0 bases at J, with 10 bases between. This CDR3 is 13 amino acids long. The CDR3 region is CASSGTLNTEAFF. As DNA, the CDR3 is TGTGCCAGTTCGGGGACACTGAACACTGAAGCTTTCTTT.

The chain couples TRBV12-3 or TRBV12-4 to TRBJ2-5, with D maybe TRBD2 (5 bases). The CDR3 spans 12 residues. With 3 bases removed from V and 4 bases from J, the gap between germline ends came to 6 bases. CDR3 DNA sequence: TGTGCCAGCAGTTTCGAGGGAGAGACCCAGTACTTC. Encoded protein: CASSFEGETQYF.

This chain joins TRBV6-6 and TRBJ1-3, with D perhaps matching TRBD1 (6 bases). V gave up 7 bases and J gave up 4 bases, with 14 bases separating them. This CDR3 is 14 amino acids long. CDR1 is MNHNY, CDR2 SVGAGI, per germline (reference sequence). CDR3 sequence (DNA): TGTGCCAGCACCGGGGGGGCCTCAGGAAACACCATATATTTT. Its translation: CASTGGASGNTIYF.

This chain uses TRBV28 with TRBJ1-3; possible D gene TRBD1, 6 bases. Trimming pared 2 bases from V and 0 bases from J, leaving 14 bases between. Germline values: CDR1 MDHEN, CDR2 SYDVKM. CDR3 length equals 17 residues. CDR3 amino acids: CASSLILQGSSGNTIYF. In DNA, the CDR3 is TGTGCCAGCAGTTTAATCCTCCAGGGGAGCTCTGGAAACACCATATATTTT.

This clone was counted once. The chain combines TRBV5-4 with TRBJ1-6; D is possibly TRBD1 (6 bases). Germline V gives CDR1 SGHNT, CDR2 YYREEE (reference sequence). Trimming removed 6 bases at V and 8 bases at J, with 15 bases between. The CDR3 sequence is 14 residues long. The CDR3, as DNA: TGTGCCAGCATGTCAGGGGCGATGGATTCACCCCTCCACTTT. Amino acids: CASMSGAMDSPLHF.

J is TRBJ1-2 and V is TRBV7-2; perhaps TRBD1 as D (6 bases). The germline CDR1 and CDR2 sequences are SGHTA and FQGNSA. The V end was cut by 1 base, the J end by 4 bases, with 19 bases between. The CDR3 has 17 residues. CDR3 protein: CASSLDAGARDPYGYTF. DNA for the CDR3: TGTGCCAGCAGCTTAGACGCAGGGGCTAGAGACCCCTATGGCTACACCTTC. The whole variable domain, filled in from reference TRBV7-2 and TRBJ1-2, reads GAGVSQSPSNKVTEKGKDVELRCDPISGHTALYWYRQSLGQGLEFLIYFQGNSAPDKSGLPSDRFSAERTGGSVSTLTIQRTQQEDSAVYLCASSLDAGARDPYGYTFGSGTRLTVV.

J is TRBJ1-2 and V is TRBV19; D remains unclear. The V end was cut by 4 bases, the J end by 8 bases, with 17 bases between. The germline gives CDR1 LNHDA, CDR2 SQIVND (reference sequence). The CDR3 consists of 14 residues. Written as DNA, the CDR3 is TGTGCCAGTAGTACCCCGGGAGGAGTTAAGGGCTACACCTTC. This codes for CASSTPGGVKGYTF.

The chain combines TRBV29-1 with TRBJ2-7; 8 nucleotides line up with TRBD2. Germline V lookup: CDR1 SQVTM, CDR2 ANQGSEA. V was pared by 3 bases and J by 6 bases, with 7 bases of the junction left unmatched. The CDR3 is 13 amino acids. In DNA form, the CDR3 reads TGCAGCGTTGAGGCGGGAGGACGCTCCGAGCAGTACTTC. Its translation: CSVEAGGRSEQYF.

This clone has just one count. The rearrangement joins TRBV12-3 or TRBV12-4 to TRBJ1-5; D perhaps matches TRBD1 (6 bases). The V and J ends lost 6 bases and 9 bases respectively, with 15 bases between them. This CDR3 is 13 amino acids long. The CDR3 DNA reads TGTGCCAGCAGCGACAGGCTTCAGCGGCCCCAGCATTTT. Its translation: CASSDRLQRPQHF.

The chain carries TRBV9 and TRBJ1-3; D remains unclear. Per germline, CDR1 SGDLS and CDR2 YYNGEE. Trimming took off 4 bases at V and 3 bases at J, with 8 bases between the two ends. This CDR3 comprises 13 residues. CDR3 region: CASSRGNGNTIYF. The CDR3 coding sequence is TGTGCCAGCAGCAGAGGGAATGGAAACACCATATATTTT.

In regard to this clone: A much larger clone differs from this one at a single base, so this may be a read error. Other nucleotide sequences in the sample specify the same CDR3. The chain recombines TRBV30 with TRBJ1-5; no firm D call. The CDR3 consists of 13 residues. Germline CDR1 is GTSNPN and CDR2 is SVGIG (reference sequence). Trimming shortened V by 1 base and J by 0 bases, and 4 bases separated the two germline ends. The CDR3 is CAWSADSNQPQHF. As DNA, the CDR3 is TGTGCCTGGAGTGCCGATAGCAATCAGCCCCAGCATTTT.

The gene calls are TRBV7-3 and TRBJ2-3, with TRBD2 matching 13 bases. With V trimmed by 4 bases and J by 2 bases, 3 bases remained unmatched. This CDR3 has 16 residues. Germline loops: CDR1 SGHTA, CDR2 FQGTGA. The CDR3 DNA sequence: TGTGCCAGCAGCTCCGGGACTAGCGGGGTCACAGATACGCAGTATTTT. Its protein product is CASSSGTSGVTDTQYF.

The chain links TRBV5-5 to TRBJ2-1; TRBD1 agrees at 8 bases. The CDR3 is 15 residues long. V lost 0 bases to trimming and J lost 4 bases; unmatched junction nucleotides: 3. Germline V gene data show CDR1 as SGHKS and CDR2 as YYEKEE (reference sequence). For the CDR3, the DNA is TGTGCCAGCAGCTTGGAGGACAGGGAATACAATGAGCAGTTCTTC. Its protein is CASSLEDREYNEQFF.

V usage is TRBV11-1 and J usage is TRBJ2-5; 8 nucleotides align to TRBD2. There are 15 residues in the CDR3. The germline CDR1 and CDR2 sequences are SGHAT and FQDESV (reference sequence). Losses at the gene ends were 5 bases for V and 4 bases for J; bases not matched to a gene: 9. The CDR3 DNA sequence: TGTGCCAGCAGCGTCTCGGGACTAGGGAGAGAGACCCAGTACTTC. Residues: CASSVSGLGRETQYF.

The chain links TRBV19 to TRBJ1-5; D unclear. CDR1 is LNHDA and CDR2 is SQIVND in the germline V gene (reference sequence). This CDR3 is built from 15 residues. V gave up 3 bases and J gave up 0 bases, with 9 bases separating them. The CDR3: CASSIEVGSNQPQHF. The CDR3 DNA follows: TGTGCCAGTAGTATCGAGGTGGGTAGCAATCAGCCCCAGCATTTT.

The V and J genes are TRBV4-1 and TRBJ1-5; 7 nucleotides align to TRBD1. Germline V lookup: CDR1 MGHRA, CDR2 YSYEKL. This CDR3 has 17 residues. Trimming cost V 0 bases and J 5 bases; bases outside gene matches: 10. This chain's CDR3 is CASSQDVLGTADQPQHF. CDR3 nucleotides: TGCGCCAGCAGCCAAGATGTGTTGGGGACAGCCGATCAGCCCCAGCATTTT.

The chain recombines TRBV11-1 with TRBJ2-7; TRBD2 matches at 7 bases. The CDR3 consists of 15 residues. The germline gives CDR1 SGHAT, CDR2 FQDESV (reference sequence). Losses at the gene ends were 1 base for V and 4 bases for J; bases not matched to a gene: 7. The CDR3 protein is CASSLGAGTTYEQYF. DNA of the CDR3: TGTGCCAGCAGCTTAGGAGCCGGGACTACTTACGAGCAGTACTTC.

In DNA, the CDR3 is TGCGCCAGCCACCGGCTTCGACAGGGCTGTGAAAAACTGTTTTTT. Residues: CASHRLRQGCEKLFF. The chain employs TRBV5-1 and TRBJ1-4, with 7 positions matching TRBD1. The germline V gene encodes CDR1 SGHRS and CDR2 YFSETQ. The J segment lost 7 bases and the V segment lost 7 bases, leaving 13 bases of the junction unmatched. This CDR3 contains 15 residues.

The chain has TRBV28 and TRBJ1-2; D is perhaps TRBD1 (5 bases). The CDR3 runs 15 residues. Trimming removed 8 bases at V and 4 bases at J, with 20 bases between. CDR1 and CDR2 (germline): MDHEN, SYDVKM. The DNA of the CDR3 is TGTGCCAGCGAAGTAGGAAGGGGCCTCGTCTATGGCTACACCTTC. This codes for CASEVGRGLVYGYTF.

The chain has TRBV3-1 (or the pseudogene TRBV3-2) and TRBJ2-7; weak D call: TRBD2 (5 bases). The V end was cut by 4 bases, the J end by 3 bases, with 16 bases between. Germline lookup yields CDR1 LGHDT and CDR2 YNNKEL (reference sequence). This CDR3 has 15 residues. CDR3 DNA sequence: TGTGCCAGCAGCCCCGTAGCGAGGCAGGACTACGAGCAGTACTTC. It codes for CASSPVARQDYEQYF.

The chain carries TRBV5-5 and TRBJ1-3; D is ambiguous. Germline CDR1 is SGHKS and CDR2 is YYEKEE (reference sequence). Trimming removed 1 base at V and 0 bases at J, with 8 bases between. The CDR3 sequence is 15 residues long. CDR3 nucleotides: TGTGCCAGCAGCTTGAGTTCGGCCTCTGGAAACACCATATATTTT. Translating it yields CASSLSSASGNTIYF.